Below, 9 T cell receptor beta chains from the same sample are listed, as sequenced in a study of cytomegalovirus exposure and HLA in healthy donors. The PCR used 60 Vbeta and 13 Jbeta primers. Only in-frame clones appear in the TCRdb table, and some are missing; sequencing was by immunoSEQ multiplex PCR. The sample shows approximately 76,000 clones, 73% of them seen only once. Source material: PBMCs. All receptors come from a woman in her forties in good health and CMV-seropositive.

The CDR3, as DNA: TGTGCCAGCAGTTCCGGGATGGTGGGTGAGCAGTTCTTC. It codes for CASSSGMVGEQFF. V usage is TRBV2 and J usage is TRBJ2-1, with D perhaps matching TRBD2 (5 bases). The V gene's germline CDR1 is SNHLY and CDR2 FYNNEI. Trimming shortened V by 5 bases and J by 9 bases, and 14 bases separated the two germline ends. CDR3 length: 13 residues.

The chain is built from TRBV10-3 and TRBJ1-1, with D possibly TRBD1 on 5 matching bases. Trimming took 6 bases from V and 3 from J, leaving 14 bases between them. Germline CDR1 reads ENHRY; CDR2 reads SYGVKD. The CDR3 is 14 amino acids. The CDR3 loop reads CAISVRVTDTEAFF. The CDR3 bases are TGTGCCATCAGCGTCAGGGTGACGGACACTGAAGCTTTCTTT.

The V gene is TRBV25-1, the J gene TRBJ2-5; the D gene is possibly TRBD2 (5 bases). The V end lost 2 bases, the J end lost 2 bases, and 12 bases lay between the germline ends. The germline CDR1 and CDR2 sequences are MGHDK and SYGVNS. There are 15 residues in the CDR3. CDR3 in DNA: TGTGCCAGCAGTGAACCACTAGTCTCACAAGAGACCCAGTACTTC. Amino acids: CASSEPLVSQETQYF.

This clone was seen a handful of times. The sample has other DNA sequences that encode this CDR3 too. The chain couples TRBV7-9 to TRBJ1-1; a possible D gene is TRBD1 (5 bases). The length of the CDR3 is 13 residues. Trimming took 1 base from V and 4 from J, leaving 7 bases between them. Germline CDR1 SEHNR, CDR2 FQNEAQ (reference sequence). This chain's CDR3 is CASSLGGGTEAFF. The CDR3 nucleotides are TGTGCCAGCAGCTTAGGGGGCGGCACTGAAGCTTTCTTT.

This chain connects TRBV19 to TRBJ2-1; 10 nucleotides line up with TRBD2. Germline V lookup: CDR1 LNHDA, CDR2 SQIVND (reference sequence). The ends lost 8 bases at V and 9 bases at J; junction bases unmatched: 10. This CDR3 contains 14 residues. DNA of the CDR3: TGTGCCAGTGCTAGCGGGAGTTGGAGGGGTGAGCAGTTCTTC. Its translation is CASASGSWRGEQFF. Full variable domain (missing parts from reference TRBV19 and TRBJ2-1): DGGITQSPKYLFRKEGQNVTLSCEQNLNHDAMYWYRQDPGQGLRLIYYSQIVNDFQKGDIAEGYSVSREKKESFPLTVTSAQKNPTAFYLCASASGSWRGEQFFGPGTRLTVL.

CDR3 region: CASSPRDSGTEAFF. CDR3 coding DNA: TGTGCCAGCTCACCCCGCGACAGCGGGACTGAAGCTTTCTTT. V gene TRBV18 combines with J gene TRBJ1-1, with a tentative D call TRBD1 (5 bases). Trimming left V 3 bases short and J 5 bases short, with 13 bases between. Germline loops: CDR1 KGHSH, CDR2 LQKENI. The CDR3 has 14 residues. The complete variable domain, with remaining parts taken from reference TRBV18 and TRBJ1-1, reads NAGVMQNPRHLVRRRGQEARLRCSPMKGHSHVYWYRQLPEEGLKFMVYLQKENIIDESGMPKERFSAEFPKEGPSILRIQQVVRGDSAAYFCASSPRDSGTEAFFGQGTRLTVV.

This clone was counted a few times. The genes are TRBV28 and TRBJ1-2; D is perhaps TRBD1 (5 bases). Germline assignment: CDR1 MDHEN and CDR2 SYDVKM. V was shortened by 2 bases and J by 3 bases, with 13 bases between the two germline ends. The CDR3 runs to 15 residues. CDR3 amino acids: CASSLGGGGDYGYTF. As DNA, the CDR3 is TGTGCCAGCAGTTTAGGCGGGGGAGGTGACTATGGCTACACCTTC.

The CDR3, as DNA: TGTGCCAGCAGCTTCTATACCCCTGCGGCGGGAGGGCCAGTACGTGAGCAGTTCTTC. This gives the protein CASSFYTPAAGGPVREQFF. The chain links TRBV7-9 to TRBJ2-1; 9 nucleotides match TRBD2. Per germline, CDR1 SEHNR and CDR2 FQNEAQ (reference sequence). The CDR3 has 19 residues. The junction had 21 bases not matched to a gene; V was cut back by 3 bases and J by 9 bases.

CDR3 DNA: TGCGCCAGCAGCCGCGGCGCAACTAATGAAAAACTGTTTTTT. This gives the protein CASSRGATNEKLFF. The V and J genes are TRBV5-1 and TRBJ1-4; unclear D gene. The germline V gene has CDR1 SGHRS and CDR2 YFSETQ. This CDR3 is built from 14 residues. V was trimmed by 4 bases and J by 0 bases, leaving 7 bases between them.